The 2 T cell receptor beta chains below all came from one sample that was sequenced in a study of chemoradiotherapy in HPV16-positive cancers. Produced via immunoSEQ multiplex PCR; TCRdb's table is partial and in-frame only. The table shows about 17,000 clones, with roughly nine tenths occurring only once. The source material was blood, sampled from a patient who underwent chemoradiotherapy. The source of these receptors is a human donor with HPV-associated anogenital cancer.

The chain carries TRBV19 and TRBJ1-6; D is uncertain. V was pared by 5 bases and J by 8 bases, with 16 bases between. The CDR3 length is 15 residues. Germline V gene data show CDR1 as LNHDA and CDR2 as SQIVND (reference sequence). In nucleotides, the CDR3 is TGTGCCAGTAGTGCGAATGACTACGAGTATTCACCCCTCCACTTT. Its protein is CASSANDYEYSPLHF.

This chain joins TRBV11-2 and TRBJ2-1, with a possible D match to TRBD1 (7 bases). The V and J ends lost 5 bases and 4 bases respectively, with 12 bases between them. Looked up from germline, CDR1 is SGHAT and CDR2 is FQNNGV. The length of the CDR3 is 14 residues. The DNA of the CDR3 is TGTGCCAGCAGCGGCGGGACAGCTTACAATGAGCAGTTCTTC. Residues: CASSGGTAYNEQFF.